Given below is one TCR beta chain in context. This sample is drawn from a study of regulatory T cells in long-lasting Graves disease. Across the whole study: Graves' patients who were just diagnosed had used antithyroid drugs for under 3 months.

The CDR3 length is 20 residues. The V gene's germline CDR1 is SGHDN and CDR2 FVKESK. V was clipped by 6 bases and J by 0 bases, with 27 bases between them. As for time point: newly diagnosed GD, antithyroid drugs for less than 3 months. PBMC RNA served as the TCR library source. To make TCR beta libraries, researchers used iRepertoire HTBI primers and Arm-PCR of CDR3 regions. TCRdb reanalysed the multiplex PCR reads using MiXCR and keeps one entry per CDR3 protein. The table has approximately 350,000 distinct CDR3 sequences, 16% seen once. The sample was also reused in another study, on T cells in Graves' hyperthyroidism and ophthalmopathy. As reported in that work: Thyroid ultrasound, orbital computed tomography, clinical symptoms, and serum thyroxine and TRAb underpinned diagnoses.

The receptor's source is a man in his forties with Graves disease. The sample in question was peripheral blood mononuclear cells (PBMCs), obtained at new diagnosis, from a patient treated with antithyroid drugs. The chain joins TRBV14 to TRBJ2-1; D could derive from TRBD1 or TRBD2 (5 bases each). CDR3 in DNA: TGTGCCAGCAGTCTAAACCAGGCCTATCCCGGGACCATCTCCTACAATGAGCAGTTCTTC. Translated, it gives CASSLNQAYPGTISYNEQFF.